This TCR beta chain originates from a study of blood T cell repertoires in COVID-19. About the research overall: COVID-19 samples from acute and convalescent phases originated in the United States, Italy and Spain. Sample material is recorded as cDNA or gDNA derived from T cells, B-cell-depleted T cells, or PBMCs.

Authors' methods: How many nucleated cells were present was estimated from reference gene primer amplification. Here immunoSEQ multiplex PCR was the method, and the copy in TCRdb shows in-frame clones only, minus some. V and J calls and clone size follow that table, whereas D and trimming were derived from the DNA. The sample includes a few hundred thousand clones, about 85% of them seen just once. J lost 4 bases, V lost 0 bases, and 10 bases had no gene match. The V gene's germline CDR1 is SEHNR and CDR2 FQNEAQ (reference sequence). The CDR3 covers 18 residues. The rearrangement uses TRBV7-9 and TRBJ1-5; 9 bases map to TRBD1. Sequenced sample: peripheral blood. This sequence originates from a woman between 18 and 29 years old with acute or convalescent COVID-19. DNA for the CDR3: TGTGCCAGCAGCTTAGCTTGGACGGGACAGGGTGGGAATCAGCCCCAGCATTTT. Amino acids: CASSLAWTGQGGNQPQHF. Based on the CDR3 plus reference TRBV7-9 and TRBJ1-5, the full variable domain is DTGVSQNPRHKITKRGQNVTFRCDPISEHNRLYWYRQTLGQGPEFLTYFQNEAQLEKSRLLSDRFSAERPKGSFSTLEIQRTEQGDSAMYLCASSLAWTGQGGNQPQHFGDGTRLSIL.